This TCR beta chain emerged from a study of blood T cell repertoires in COVID-19. Study details: Sources were T cells, B-cell-depleted T cells, or PBMCs; the material itself was cDNA or gDNA.

Some clones are missing from TCRdb's copy, which holds only in-frame ones; the method was immunoSEQ multiplex PCR. This sample yields approximately 170,000 clones, of which approximately 87% are seen a single time; approximately 4% belongs to the top ten. As to this clone: The sample has other DNA sequences that encode this CDR3 too.

V dropped 4 bases and J dropped 2 bases, with 8 bases sitting between them. Germline-derived CDR1 and CDR2 are SNHLY and FYNNEI. CDR3 size: 13 residues. This TCR came from an older woman with acute or convalescent COVID-19. Material for sequencing was peripheral blood. V usage is TRBV2 and J usage is TRBJ1-2; no clear D. The CDR3 bases are TGTGCCAGCAGTGTGGCGGGAAACTATGGCTACACCTTC. Translation: CASSVAGNYGYTF.